This note documents a single TCR beta chain sequence. These data belong to a study of cytomegalovirus exposure and HLA in healthy donors. Losses at the gene ends were 5 bases for V and 5 bases for J; bases not matched to a gene: 3. CDR1 and CDR2 (germline): MNHEY, SVGAGI. The length of the CDR3 is 14 residues. Researchers ran the PCR with 60 Vbeta and 13 Jbeta primers. Profiling relied on immunoSEQ multiplex PCR, and the TCRdb table lists in-frame clones only, not all of them. The sample lists about 110,000 clones, approximately 80% occurring once. Sequences were obtained from PBMCs. The clonotype comes from a man under 40 in good health and CMV-seropositive. The chain employs TRBV6-5 and TRBJ1-4; TRBD1 matches 9 bases. CDR3 region: CASSTGTGNEKLFF. CDR3 bases: TGTGCCAGCAGTACCGGGACAGGGAATGAAAAACTGTTTTTT.